The T cell receptor beta chain described here comes from a study of blood T cell repertoires in COVID-19. About the research overall: Some COVID-19 samples were acute and others convalescent; all came from the United States, Italy and Spain. T cells, B-cell-depleted T cells, or PBMCs supplied cDNA or gDNA.

In the original workflow: Estimates of nucleated cell counts were drawn from the amplification of reference gene primers. Profiled with immunoSEQ multiplex PCR; TCRdb holds only in-frame clones, not every one. The V and J calls and clone size come from that table; D and trimming were worked out from the DNA. This table has tens of thousands of clones, around 90% appearing once. From germline, CDR1 is MDHEN and CDR2 SYDVKM. The CDR3 consists of 14 residues. The V and J ends lost 8 bases and 6 bases respectively, with 17 bases between them. The receptor was derived from an elderly woman with active or convalescent COVID-19. This chain joins TRBV28 and TRBJ1-5, with a possible D match to TRBD1 (5 bases). The sample was peripheral blood. This CDR3 reads CASHRRGAVQPQHF. As DNA, the CDR3 is TGTGCCAGCCATCGGAGGGGCGCGGTTCAGCCCCAGCATTTT.